These T cell receptor beta chains were read from a single sample in a study of shared T cell receptors in the human thymus. Profiled with immunoSEQ multiplex PCR; TCRdb holds only in-frame clones, not every one. The sample has 500,000 to 550,000 clones, around three quarters seen once. The same sample was also used in a study of human thymus T cells.

Specimen: thymocytes. These receptors were collected from a boy under two years old with a congenital heart defect. CDR3s leave out the opening cysteine and the closing phenylalanine or tryptophan. Each record gives: V gene, J gene, CDR3 protein.

>TRBV19|TRBJ1-2
ASSARGLKRGYT
>TRBV28|TRBJ1-1
ASTGSMNTEAF
>TRBV2|TRBJ2-7
ASQKTAGGGYEQY
>TRBV11-2|TRBJ2-7
ASSRWTETYEQY
>TRBV18|TRBJ2-5
ASSPRRVPLGQY
>TRBV27|TRBJ2-7
ASSIGTDGTYEQY
>TRBV2|TRBJ2-1
ASSEVGGRSYYNEQF
>TRBV30|TRBJ1-5
AWARPWGDQPQH
>TRBV7-9|TRBJ2-3
ASRQSYWEPPGDTQY
>TRBV7-9|TRBJ1-2
ASSQSRDKGNYGYT
>TRBV27|TRBJ1-3
ASSSAGSGNTIY
>TRBV4-3|TRBJ2-7
ASSQDLGRPIYEQY
>TRBV7-6|TRBJ2-3
ASSSRDKITQY
>TRBV29-1|TRBJ2-3
SLKGETDTQY
>TRBV4-3|TRBJ2-5
ASSPSGRAQETQY
>TRBV11-2|TRBJ2-6
ASSRITSGSGANVLT
>TRBV15|TRBJ2-3
ATSIVGHRLGTQY
>TRBV7-8|TRBJ2-3
ASSLVPSGSPPDTQY
>TRBV5-4|TRBJ2-5
ASSLRRGLAEKSETQY
>TRBV25-1|TRBJ2-7
ASSEASGVTYEQY
>TRBV29-1|TRBJ2-1
SVIGSSGPLYNEQF
>TRBV28|TRBJ2-7
ASSLSADNTYEQY
>TRBV11-3|TRBJ1-1
ASSLDGSDLAF
>TRBV5-1|TRBJ1-1
ASSLALDRNTEAF
>TRBV4-1|TRBJ2-1
ASSPDSVNYNEQF
>TRBV5-1|TRBJ2-2
ASSLGQGAAGELF
>TRBV7-9|TRBJ2-3
ASSCPDRDLGTDTQY
>TRBV5-4|TRBJ1-5
ASRQGNRIEDQPQH
>TRBV28|TRBJ2-3
ASSFRQRWTDTQY
>TRBV6-1|TRBJ2-5
ASRNSKQGQETQY
>TRBV7-9|TRBJ2-2
ASREQSYLAGELF
>TRBV6-5|TRBJ2-6
ASNNRVSGANVLT
>TRBV4-3|TRBJ1-5
ASSQGLRWGGGGNQPQH
>TRBV4-2|TRBJ2-5
ASSQDDLRGRGTQETQY
>TRBV2|TRBJ2-2
ASSVLGANTGELF
>TRBV2|TRBJ1-1
ASSEARGVHDTEAF
>TRBV5-5|TRBJ2-5
ASSSGGLADLPVDQY
>TRBV5-1|TRBJ2-7
ASSSRGDEQY
>TRBV9|TRBJ1-2
ASSAAGGKRYGYT
>TRBV5-1|TRBJ2-3
ASSPGQPTDTQY
>TRBV4-1|TRBJ2-5
ASSQYPMQETQY
>TRBV30|TRBJ2-6
AWRGRQANDSSGANVLT
>TRBV5-1|TRBJ2-1
ASKVLAGWDNEQF
>TRBV4-2|TRBJ2-5
ASSQDRGREGLKTQY
>TRBV6-1|TRBJ2-7
ASTRGAGGLYEQY
>TRBV5-1|TRBJ1-1
ASSPPRGEDTEAF
>TRBV5-1|TRBJ2-1
ASSLESGGPGYNEQF
>TRBV28|TRBJ1-2
ASNRGEGSRLHFNYGYT
>TRBV5-7|TRBJ2-7
ASSNPRGRFGLEQY
>TRBV18|TRBJ2-2
ASSPTPRTFSNTGELF
>TRBV13|TRBJ1-3
ASSQGHQHSGNTIY
>TRBV19|TRBJ1-2
ASGPRPGGVYGYT
>TRBV21-1|TRBJ2-7
ASSTFYRSEQY
>TRBV28|TRBJ1-4
ASRKQGLGEKLF
>TRBV6-4|TRBJ2-7
ASSDPRRDSESYEQY
>TRBV2|TRBJ2-3
ASSEERWGGTDTQY
>TRBV7-9|TRBJ1-1
ASSERQGMNTEAF